This record covers a single T cell receptor beta chain. Its antigen is as yet unknown. The PCR had 60 Vbeta and 13 Jbeta primers. Repertoires were generated with immunoSEQ multiplex PCR, while TCRdb's copy carries only in-frame clones and drops some. The sample lists around 170,000 clones, about 84% seen once, with 1% to 1.5% in the top ten. Germline CDR1 reads SGHRS; CDR2 reads YFSETQ. The V gene lost 2 bases and the J gene lost 0 bases, with 6 bases spanning the gap. CDR3 length: 13 residues. This sample stems from a study of cytomegalovirus exposure and HLA in healthy donors. On the study more broadly: In an earlier analysis, around 120 million unique TCR beta sequences were found from 200 million or so T cells.

Study results and limitations: Follow-up analysis seemed to connect common viral pathogens with several of the most significant clusters identified. Information on immune exposure was restricted to one variable (CMV serostatus).

The chain uses TRBV5-1 and TRBJ2-7, with no clear D. The clonotype originates from a man aged 45 to 65 in good health and CMV-seropositive. Sequencing was performed on PBMCs. CDR3 sequence: CASSFASSYEQYF. CDR3 sequence (DNA): TGCGCCAGCAGCTTTGCGAGCTCCTACGAGCAGTACTTC.